This T cell receptor beta chain stems from a study of blood T cell repertoires in COVID-19. From germline, CDR1 is LGHNA and CDR2 YSLEER. The CDR3 has 14 residues. V lost 1 base, J lost 5 bases, and 11 bases lay in between. The repertoire was sequenced with immunoSEQ multiplex PCR; TCRdb's copy has only in-frame clones and lacks some. The sample lists roughly 62,000 clones, 80% to 95% seen once, with 5% to 7% in the top ten. The rearrangement uses TRBV4-3 and TRBJ2-5; possible D gene TRBD2, 7 bases. This clonotype was sampled from a human donor in a cohort sampled during active COVID-19. Sample: peripheral blood. This chain's CDR3 is CASSQGGRGETQYF. CDR3 in DNA: TGCGCCAGCAGCCAAGGGGGGAGGGGGGAGACCCAGTACTTC.